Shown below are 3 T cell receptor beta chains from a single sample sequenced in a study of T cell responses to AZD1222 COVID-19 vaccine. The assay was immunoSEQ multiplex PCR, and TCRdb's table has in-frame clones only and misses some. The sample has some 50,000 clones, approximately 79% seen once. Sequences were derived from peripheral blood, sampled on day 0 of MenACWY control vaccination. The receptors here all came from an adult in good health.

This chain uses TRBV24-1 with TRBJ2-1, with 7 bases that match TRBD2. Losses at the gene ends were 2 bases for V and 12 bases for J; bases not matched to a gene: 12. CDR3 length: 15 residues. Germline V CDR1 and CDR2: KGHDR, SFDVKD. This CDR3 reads CATSDSPGLPPRQFF. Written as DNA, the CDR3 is TGTGCCACCAGTGATTCGCCGGGACTACCCCCGCGGCAGTTCTTC.

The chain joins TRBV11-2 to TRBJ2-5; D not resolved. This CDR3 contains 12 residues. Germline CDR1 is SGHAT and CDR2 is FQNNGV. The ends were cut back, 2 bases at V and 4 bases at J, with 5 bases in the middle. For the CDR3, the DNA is TGTGCCAGCAGCTTAATCTCAGAGACCCAGTACTTC. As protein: CASSLISETQYF. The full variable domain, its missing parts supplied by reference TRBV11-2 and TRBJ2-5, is EAGVAQSPRYKIIEKRQSVAFWCNPISGHATLYWYQQILGQGPKLLIQFQNNGVVDDSQLPKDRFSAERLKGVDSTLKIQPAKLEDSAVYLCASSLISETQYFGPGTRLLVL.

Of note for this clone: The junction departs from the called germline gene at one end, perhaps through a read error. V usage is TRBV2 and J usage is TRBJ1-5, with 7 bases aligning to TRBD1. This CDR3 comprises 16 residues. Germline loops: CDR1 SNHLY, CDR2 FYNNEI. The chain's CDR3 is CASKGAEVFSDQPQHF. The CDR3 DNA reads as TGTGCCAGCAAGGGGGCGGAGGTGTTTAGCGATCAGCCCCAGCATTTT.